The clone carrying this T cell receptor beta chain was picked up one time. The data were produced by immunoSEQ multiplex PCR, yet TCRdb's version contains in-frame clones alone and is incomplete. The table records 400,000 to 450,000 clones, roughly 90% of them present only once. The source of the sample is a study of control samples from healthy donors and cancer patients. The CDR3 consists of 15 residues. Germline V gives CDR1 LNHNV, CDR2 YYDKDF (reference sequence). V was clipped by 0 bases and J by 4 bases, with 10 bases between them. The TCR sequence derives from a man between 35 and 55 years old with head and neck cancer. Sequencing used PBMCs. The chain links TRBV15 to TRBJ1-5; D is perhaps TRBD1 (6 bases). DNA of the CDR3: TGTGCCACCAGCAGAGAAAGCAGGGGTAATCAGCCCCAGCATTTT. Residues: CATSRESRGNQPQHF.